These 26 T cell receptor beta chains were sequenced from one sample in a study of human T cells and chemical hapten exposure. MiXCR was run by TCRdb on the RACE reads, yielding one entry per CDR3 protein. The repertoire holds some 340,000 distinct CDR3 sequences, roughly 6.9% seen once, with less than 10% in the top ten. Time point: patch test 1, 2 weeks after DPC sensitization. As for treatment: therapeutic diphenylcyclopropenone sensitization with weekly scalp DPC. The material sequenced was whole blood, taken in connection with sensitization to the hapten diphenylcyclopropenone (DPC). Source of these receptors: a woman younger than 30 with alopecia areata. Some clones in this sample may be carry-over from other donors' samples.

This clonotype has only a few counts. The chain carries TRBV12-3 or TRBV12-4 and TRBJ1-1; D is unresolved. V was trimmed by 3 bases and J by 3 bases, leaving 20 bases between them. This CDR3 region has 17 residues. The CDR3 sequence is CASSLARPKGDDTEAFF. The CDR3 bases are TGTGCCAGCAGTTTGGCGCGGCCGAAGGGAGACGACACTGAAGCTTTCTTT.

Concerning this clonotype itself: No conserved phenylalanine or tryptophan is present at the end of the CDR3, so a read error is the likely explanation. V is TRBV9 and J is TRBJ2-7, with D possibly matching TRBD1 (7 bases). The CDR3 has 15 amino acids. In germline, CDR1 is SGDLS, CDR2 YYNGEE. V was clipped by 0 bases and J by 3 bases, with 13 bases between them. CDR3 region: CASSVEGGTVYEQYL. CDR3 nucleotide sequence: TGTGCCAGCAGCGTAGAAGGGGGGACAGTCTACGAGCAGTACCTC.

This clonotype came up a few times. As DNA, the CDR3 is TGTGCCAGCAGCACCGGGACTAGCGGGACGCAGTATTTT. Its translation: CASSTGTSGTQYF. The rearrangement joins TRBV7-2 to TRBJ2-3, with TRBD2 matching 12 bases. The CDR3 is made up of 13 amino acids. Trimming removed 5 bases from V and 9 bases from J; junction bases left unmatched: 3. The germline CDR1 and CDR2 sequences are SGHTA and FQGNSA. Variable domain in full (rest from reference TRBV7-2 and TRBJ2-3): GAGVSQSPSNKVTEKGKDVELRCDPISGHTALYWYRQSLGQGLEFLIYFQGNSAPDKSGLPSDRFSAERTGGSVSTLTIQRTQQEDSAVYLCASSTGTSGTQYFGPGTRLTVL.

The CDR3 spells CASSHDFPLAGVNEQFF. DNA of the CDR3: TGTGCCAGCAGCCACGACTTCCCACTAGCGGGGGTGAATGAGCAGTTCTTC. The chain recombines TRBV7-9 with TRBJ2-1; 11 bases are a match to TRBD2. CDR1 and CDR2 (germline): SEHNR, FQNEAQ (reference sequence). V dropped 5 bases and J dropped 7; count of bases not matched to a gene: 13. The CDR3 is 17 residues long.

Concerning this clonotype: This sequence may be a read error, since a much larger clone differs from it by one base. The CDR3 coding sequence is TGTGCCAGCAGCTTAGGAGCGGCTCAGAGCACAGATACGCAGCATTTT. This codes for CASSLGAAQSTDTQHF. This chain joins TRBV11-2 and TRBJ2-3, with no clear D. The end of the DNA is better explained by TRBJ1-5, so the J call may be wrong. The CDR3 is 16 amino acids. Germline values: CDR1 SGHAT, CDR2 FQNNGV.

The rearrangement uses TRBV27 and TRBJ1-6; maybe TRBD1 (5 bases). The V end lost 0 bases, the J end lost 7 bases, and 10 bases lay between the germline ends. CDR1 and CDR2 (germline): MNHEY, SMNVEV (reference sequence). This CDR3 comprises 15 residues. As DNA, the CDR3 is TGTGCCAGCAGTTTATCGGGGGGACTAAATTCACCCCTCCACTTT. The encoded protein is CASSLSGGLNSPLHF.

This rearrangement joins TRBV11-1 to TRBJ2-2, with D tentatively TRBD1 or TRBD2 (5 bases each). The CDR3 covers 12 residues. CDR1 SGHAT and CDR2 FQDESV come from the germline V gene (reference sequence). Trimming took off 6 bases at V and 7 bases at J, with 9 bases between the two ends. In DNA, the CDR3 is TGTGCCAGCAGAATGGGGGTCGGGGAGCTGTTTTTT. Residues: CASRMGVGELFF.

The rearrangement links TRBV6-6 to TRBJ1-2, with D possibly TRBD1 on 6 matching bases. CDR3 size: 18 residues. The germline CDR1 and CDR2 sequences are MNHNY and SVGAGI (reference sequence). The ends were cut back, 0 bases at V and 2 bases at J, with 19 bases in the middle. CDR3 in DNA: TGTGCCAGCAGTTACTCCGCGAGTAGGCAGGGGAGAAACTATGGCTACACCTTC. Translation: CASSYSASRQGRNYGYTF.

This clonotype turned up a few times. V and J are TRBV7-8 and TRBJ1-2; D might be TRBD1 (5 bases). This CDR3 region has 16 residues. From germline, CDR1 is SGHVS and CDR2 FQNEAQ. The ends were cut back, 0 bases at V and 4 bases at J, with 15 bases in the middle. The CDR3 DNA is TGTGCCAGCAGCTTAGCCACCTCAGGGCTCCTCTATGGCTACACCTTC. It codes for CASSLATSGLLYGYTF.

This clonotype has a count of ten or more. The chain links TRBV10-3 to TRBJ1-5, with 8 bases that match TRBD1. CDR3 length: 16 amino acids. Trimming took 3 bases from V and 6 from J; bases not matched to a gene: 10. Per the germline V gene, CDR1 is ENHRY and CDR2 is SYGVKD. CDR3 protein: CAISETQGAWGQPQHF. In DNA, the CDR3 is TGTGCCATCAGTGAAACTCAGGGGGCTTGGGGTCAGCCCCAGCATTTT.

In this sample, this clonotype turned up a few times. The J gene is TRBJ1-1, the V gene TRBV4-2; no definite D call. Trimming pared 1 base from V and 1 base from J, leaving 10 bases between. CDR3 length: 15 residues. In germline, CDR1 is LGHNA, CDR2 YNFKEQ. CDR3 DNA sequence: TGTGCCAGCAGCCAAGGGCAGGCGCCGAACACTGAAGCTTTCTTT. Its protein is CASSQGQAPNTEAFF.

This clonotype was seen a handful of times. The J gene is TRBJ2-5, the V gene TRBV4-2, with D possibly being TRBD1 (5 bases). Germline V gene data show CDR1 as LGHNA and CDR2 as YNFKEQ. CDR3 size: 15 residues. V was trimmed by 1 base and J by 1 base, leaving 10 bases between them. The CDR3, as DNA: TGTGCCAGCAGCCAAGGGAACAGGCTCCAAGAGACCCAGTACTTC. This codes for CASSQGNRLQETQYF.

Many counts were recorded for this clonotype. The chain joins TRBV6-6 to TRBJ2-3; D not certain. The CDR3 spans 14 residues. CDR1 and CDR2 (germline): MNHNY, SVGAGI (reference sequence). Trimming pared 2 bases from V and 6 bases from J, leaving 12 bases between. CDR3 loop: CASSYESAVDTQYF. Here the CDR3 DNA reads TGTGCCAGCAGTTACGAGTCCGCGGTCGATACGCAGTATTTT.

There are many counts of this clonotype. CDR3 protein: CASRRAGTNTGELFF. The CDR3 DNA reads as TGTGCCAGCAGGCGGGCAGGGACGAACACCGGGGAGCTGTTTTTT. The rearrangement links TRBV7-2 to TRBJ2-2, with D perhaps matching TRBD1 or TRBD2 (5 bases each). The germline V and J ends were trimmed by 6 bases and 0 bases, with 11 bases remaining between them. In germline, CDR1 is SGHTA, CDR2 FQGNSA. The CDR3 runs to 15 residues.

In this sample, this clonotype turned up many times. V is TRBV28 and J is TRBJ2-5; 7 bases are a match to TRBD1. The CDR3 totals 17 residues. V was pared by 6 bases and J by 0 bases, with 13 bases of the junction left unmatched. CDR1 and CDR2 from the germline V gene are MDHEN and SYDVKM. The CDR3 DNA follows: TGTGCCAGCAGGAGAGGACAGGAATATTTGTACCAAGAGACCCAGTACTTC. Protein product: CASRRGQEYLYQETQYF.

This clonotype has only a few counts. The CDR3 sequence is CASSLIGTGVEKLFF. The CDR3 DNA sequence: TGTGCCAGCAGCTTAATCGGGACAGGGGTCGAAAAACTGTTTTTT. The rearrangement joins TRBV7-9 to TRBJ1-4; TRBD1 matches 10 bases. V lost 2 bases to trimming and J lost 8 bases; unmatched junction nucleotides: 5. CDR1 and CDR2 (germline): SEHNR, FQNEAQ (reference sequence). The CDR3 is made up of 15 amino acids.

This chain joins TRBV10-3 and TRBJ1-2, with unresolved D. The germline V gene encodes CDR1 ENHRY and CDR2 SYGVKD. Trimming pared 6 bases from V and 1 base from J, leaving 12 bases between. The CDR3 totals 14 residues. DNA for the CDR3: TGTGCCATCAGGGACTCACTGAGTAACTATGGCTACACCTTC. Its protein product is CAIRDSLSNYGYTF.

The sample holds many counts of this clonotype. Written as DNA, the CDR3 is TGCGCCAGCAGCCAAGATAGACAGTCCAAGGGAGATACGCAGTATTTT. As protein: CASSQDRQSKGDTQYF. This chain connects TRBV4-1 to TRBJ2-3; D is perhaps TRBD1 (5 bases). V lost 0 bases and J lost 5, with 15 bases in between. The germline V gene has CDR1 MGHRA and CDR2 YSYEKL. The CDR3 is made up of 16 amino acids.

On this clonotype: This is likely a read error, given that the CDR3 carries no conserved phenylalanine or tryptophan at its end. The limits of the CDR3 on the DNA are not certain, so only TCRdb's listed CDR3 is given. The chain has TRBV21-1 and TRBJ2-5; the table calls TRBD1, which could not be checked here. TRBV21-1 is a known pseudogene. The CDR3 is 12 amino acids in total, end residues counted. CDR3 residues: CASSKRRGGPWI.

This chain connects TRBV4-3 to TRBJ2-3; 9 bases line up with TRBD2. Per germline, CDR1 LGHNA and CDR2 YSLEER. The J segment lost 4 bases and the V segment lost 0 bases, leaving 5 bases of the junction unmatched. The CDR3 totals 16 residues. The CDR3 region has the DNA TGCGCCAGCAGCCAAGAATTGCCTAGCGGGGCAGATACGCAGTATTTT. Translated: CASSQELPSGADTQYF.

V usage is TRBV7-2 and J usage is TRBJ2-5; unclear D gene. V lost 6 bases to trimming and J lost 4 bases, with 12 bases between them. Germline V CDR1 and CDR2: SGHTA, FQGNSA. The CDR3 has 13 residues. In DNA, the CDR3 is TGTGCCAGCAGACTTCCCCCCGGAGAGACCCAGTACTTC. It encodes CASRLPPGETQYF.

This clonotype has just a few counts. This sequence joins TRBV12-3 or TRBV12-4 and TRBJ2-2; a possible D gene is TRBD2 (6 bases). V lost 5 bases and J 2 bases, leaving 18 bases between the germline ends. The CDR3 spans 17 residues. This chain's CDR3 is CASSPSAGGANTGELFF. CDR3 nucleotide sequence: TGTGCCAGCAGTCCTAGCGCTGGGGGTGCCAACACCGGGGAGCTGTTTTTT.

At least ten counts were recorded for this clonotype. The V gene is TRBV7-9, the J gene TRBJ2-5, with D possibly matching TRBD1 (6 bases). This CDR3 region has 13 residues. Germline CDR1 is SEHNR and CDR2 is FQNEAQ (reference sequence). The V gene lost 4 bases and the J gene lost 4 bases, with 10 bases spanning the gap. The CDR3: CASSSRGVETQYF. Written as DNA, the CDR3 is TGTGCCAGCAGCTCCAGGGGAGTAGAGACCCAGTACTTC. The full variable domain, in which reference TRBV7-9 and TRBJ2-5 provide the parts outside the CDR3, is DTGVSQNPRHKITKRGQNVTFRCDPISEHNRLYWYRQTLGQGPEFLTYFQNEAQLEKSRLLSDRFSAERPKGSFSTLEIQRTEQGDSAMYLCASSSRGVETQYFGPGTRLLVL.

In this sample, this clonotype turned up a few times. The CDR3 sequence: CASSRDYGPTYNEQFF. The CDR3 DNA sequence: TGTGCCAGCAGCCGGGACTACGGGCCCACCTACAATGAGCAGTTCTTC. V and J are TRBV12-3 or TRBV12-4 and TRBJ2-1; 7 bases are shared with TRBD2. The V gene end was trimmed by 6 bases and the J gene end by 2 bases; junction bases not matched to a gene: 10. The CDR3 contains 16 residues.

The chain joins TRBV6-1 to TRBJ2-7, with a tentative D call TRBD2 (5 bases). V lost 2 bases, J lost 3 bases, and 14 bases lay in between. The CDR3 totals 15 residues. The germline CDR1 and CDR2 sequences are MNHNS and SASEGT. The CDR3 coding sequence is TGTGCCAGCAGTGAATTGCGGATACGGGGCTACGAGCAGTACTTC. Amino acid sequence: CASSELRIRGYEQYF.

This chain joins TRBV7-3 and TRBJ1-1; no clear D. The V gene's germline CDR1 is SGHTA and CDR2 FQGTGA. The CDR3 runs to 14 residues. Trimming cost V 5 bases and J 3 bases, with 13 bases left between them. The DNA of the CDR3 is TGTGCCAGCAGCCCGGGCCTATTGGACACTGAAGCTTTCTTT. Translating it yields CASSPGLLDTEAFF.